Listed below are T cell receptor beta chains from one sample, sequenced in a study of beta chain features in type 1 diabetes. Only in-frame clones appear in the TCRdb table, and some are missing; sequencing was by immunoSEQ multiplex PCR. The sample has about 400,000 clones, over 10% seen once; the top ten hold roughly 0.015%. Sequenced input: naive CD4+ T cells from blood. The source of these receptors is a young man in good health. CDR3s include the opening cysteine and the closing phenylalanine or tryptophan. The order of the fields is CDR3 length, J gene, V gene, CDR3 protein.

CDR3 length: 15
J gene: TRBJ2-1
V gene: TRBV15
CDR3 protein: CATRPGTSGPQGQFF

CDR3 length: 16
J gene: TRBJ2-1
V gene: TRBV7-3
CDR3 protein: CASSLLAGGSYNEQFF

CDR3 length: 17
J gene: TRBJ2-4
V gene: TRBV11-2
CDR3 protein: CASSPLKTGGPRNIQYF

CDR3 length: 14
J gene: TRBJ1-4
V gene: TRBV27
CDR3 protein: CASSAQGANEKLFF

CDR3 length: 15
J gene: TRBJ2-3
V gene: TRBV18
CDR3 protein: CASSPPSAATDTQYF

CDR3 length: 16
J gene: TRBJ2-1
V gene: TRBV10-3
CDR3 protein: CAISLNRDSGYNEQFF

CDR3 length: 20
J gene: TRBJ2-2
V gene: TRBV5-1
CDR3 protein: CASSFWTSGSHRKGSGELFF

CDR3 length: 17
J gene: TRBJ1-5
V gene: TRBV30
CDR3 protein: CAWSVRMDTFGGEPQHF

CDR3 length: 16
J gene: TRBJ1-1
V gene: TRBV29-1
CDR3 protein: CSVETRGGGLNTEAFF

CDR3 length: 11
J gene: TRBJ1-1
V gene: TRBV20-1
CDR3 protein: CSAKYRGEAFF

CDR3 length: 15
J gene: TRBJ2-5
V gene: TRBV5-1
CDR3 protein: CATSSGTSGGETQYF

CDR3 length: 21
J gene: TRBJ2-3
V gene: TRBV14
CDR3 protein: CASSHDPGLAGGPRRTDTQYF

CDR3 length: 12
J gene: TRBJ1-3
V gene: TRBV30
CDR3 protein: CAWTGTGNTIYF

CDR3 length: 15
J gene: TRBJ2-5
V gene: TRBV7-2
CDR3 protein: CASNLNGGTQETQYF

CDR3 length: 16
J gene: TRBJ2-1
V gene: TRBV27
CDR3 protein: CASSFLVTGVNNEQFF

CDR3 length: 15
J gene: TRBJ1-2
V gene: TRBV7-9
CDR3 protein: CASSLDPGTNYGYTF

CDR3 length: 11
J gene: TRBJ2-5
V gene: TRBV6-5
CDR3 protein: CASRRRETQYF

CDR3 length: 13
J gene: TRBJ2-1
V gene: TRBV29-1
CDR3 protein: CSVEGQGAAEQFF

CDR3 length: 15
J gene: TRBJ2-7
V gene: TRBV5-1
CDR3 protein: CASSLGIRDSHEQYF